Listed below are T cell receptor beta chains from one sample, sequenced in a study of OX40 agonist ivuxolimab in advanced cancers. Here immunoSEQ multiplex PCR was the method, and the copy in TCRdb shows in-frame clones only, minus some. The data show about 85,000 clones, 65% to 90% seen once. This material consisted of CD4+ or CD8+ T cells sorted from blood, taken in a trial of the OX40 agonist ivuxolimab. The receptors were gathered from an adult with an advanced solid tumor such as melanoma, head and neck, liver or kidney cancer. Both conserved end residues are part of each CDR3. The D gene is left open where the match is weak. Clone size is shown for a subset of rows, as once, few, many or a class of expanded clone.

- | TRBJ2-1 | TRBV30 | TRBD2 | TGTGCCTGGAGTGTACCGACTAGCGGGGGCTCCTACAATGAGCAGTTCTTC | CAWSVPTSGGSYNEQFF
few | TRBJ2-5 | TRBV27 | TRBD1 | TGTGCCAGCAGTTTGTCCGGGACAGGGGGGACCCAGTACTTC | CASSLSGTGGTQYF
- | TRBJ1-2 | TRBV6-6 | - | TGTGCCAGCAGTCCCCCGGTCAACTATGGCTACACCTTC | CASSPPVNYGYTF
- | TRBJ1-3 | TRBV4-2 | - | TGTGCCAGCAGCCCGCTCCCAGGGCCTGGAAACACCATATATTTT | CASSPLPGPGNTIYF
- | TRBJ2-1 | TRBV2 | - | TGTGCCAGCAGTGAAGACCTAGCCCAAACCTACAATGAGCAGTTCTTC | CASSEDLAQTYNEQFF
few | TRBJ2-3 | TRBV10-3 | - | TGTGCCCTCGGGGGAAGCACAGATACGCAGTATTTT | CALGGSTDTQYF
- | TRBJ1-1 | TRBV11-2 | - | TGTGCCAGCAGCCCCCTTGGGGCCGGAACGAACACTGAAGCTTTCTTT | CASSPLGAGTNTEAFF
- | TRBJ1-2 | TRBV5-6 | - | TGTGCCAGCAGCTTGAGTTCCTATGGCTACACCTTC | CASSLSSYGYTF
- | TRBJ1-3 | TRBV9 | TRBD1 | TGTGCCAGCAGCGTAGGGGGGACAGGCTCTGGAAACACCATATATTTT | CASSVGGTGSGNTIYF
- | TRBJ2-7 | TRBV11-2 | - | TGTGCCAGCAGTCCCGTTTTTGGGACCGTGGGAACCGAGCAGTACTTC | CASSPVFGTVGTEQYF
once | TRBJ1-1 | TRBV7-9 | - | TGTGCCAACCGGCGGGAGGGGAACACTGAAGCTTTCTTT | CANRREGNTEAFF
once | TRBJ2-5 | TRBV29-1 | - | TGCAGCGTTGAAGGGTATCGGGACACCCAAGAGACCCAGTACTTC | CSVEGYRDTQETQYF
- | TRBJ1-4 | TRBV7-9 | TRBD1 | TGTGCCAGCAGCGCTGGACAGGACAATGAAAAACTGTTTTTT | CASSAGQDNEKLFF
- | TRBJ2-7 | TRBV29-1 | - | TGCAGCGTTGGTAGGGACTCAGGCTCCGAGCAGTACTTC | CSVGRDSGSEQYF
- | TRBJ2-7 | TRBV21-1 | - | TGTGCCACCAGCATAGAGGGAACTGCCTACGAGCAGTACTTC | CATSIEGTAYEQYF
- | TRBJ2-5 | TRBV5-1 | TRBD2 | TGCGCCAGCAGCTTGATTGCGGGGGTCCAAGAGACCCAGTACTTC | CASSLIAGVQETQYF
once | TRBJ2-1 | TRBV7-9 | TRBD2 | TGTGCCAGCAGCCTAGGACTAGCGGGGGCGGTTGAGCAGTTCTTC | CASSLGLAGAVEQFF
- | TRBJ1-5 | TRBV28 | - | TGTGCCACCGCCAGGCGGGGGATGGATAGCAATCAGCCCCAGCATTTT | CATARRGMDSNQPQHF
- | TRBJ1-1 | TRBV28 | - | TGTGCCACCCTGACGGGGTACACTGAAGCTTTCTTT | CATLTGYTEAFF
- | TRBJ2-6 | TRBV10-3 | - | TGTGCCATCAGCGGACAGAGGGGCTCTGGGGCCAACGTCCTGACTTTC | CAISGQRGSGANVLTF
- | TRBJ2-2 | TRBV5-6 | TRBD1 | TGTGCCAGCAGCCCCCTCTCGGGACAGGGCCCCGGGGAGCTGTTTTTT | CASSPLSGQGPGELFF
- | TRBJ1-2 | TRBV2 | - | TGTGCCAGCAGCCTAGGGGGGGCCGGCTATGGCTACACCTTC | CASSLGGAGYGYTF
- | TRBJ2-7 | TRBV19 | - | TGTGCCAGTAGTATAGGATCGTACGAGCAGTACTTC | CASSIGSYEQYF
- | TRBJ1-1 | TRBV28 | TRBD1 | TGTGCCAGCAGCCCCCTGGACAGGGGGGACACTGAAGCTTTCTTT | CASSPLDRGDTEAFF
- | TRBJ1-6 | TRBV5-1 | TRBD1 | TGCGCCAGCAGCCCAGGGGGCCGGGATTCACCCCTCCACTTT | CASSPGGRDSPLHF
few | TRBJ2-2 | TRBV5-1 | - | TGCGCCAGCAGCTCGCGACTAAACACCGGGGAGCTGTTTTTT | CASSSRLNTGELFF
- | TRBJ1-2 | TRBV15 | - | TGTGCCACCAGCAGAGACGGGGGGGACTATGGCTACACCTTC | CATSRDGGDYGYTF
- | TRBJ1-3 | TRBV28 | - | TGTGCCAGCAGTCCCCCTTTTAGTGCCGTTGACGGAAACACCATATATTTT | CASSPPFSAVDGNTIYF
- | TRBJ2-7 | TRBV30 | TRBD1 | TGTGCCTGGAGCCCCGGGACAGTCACCTACGAGCAGTACTTC | CAWSPGTVTYEQYF
- | TRBJ1-1 | TRBV5-1 | - | TGCGCCAGCAGCGCAGCAGGGTTAGGAATGACCACTGAAGCTTTCTTT | CASSAAGLGMTTEAFF